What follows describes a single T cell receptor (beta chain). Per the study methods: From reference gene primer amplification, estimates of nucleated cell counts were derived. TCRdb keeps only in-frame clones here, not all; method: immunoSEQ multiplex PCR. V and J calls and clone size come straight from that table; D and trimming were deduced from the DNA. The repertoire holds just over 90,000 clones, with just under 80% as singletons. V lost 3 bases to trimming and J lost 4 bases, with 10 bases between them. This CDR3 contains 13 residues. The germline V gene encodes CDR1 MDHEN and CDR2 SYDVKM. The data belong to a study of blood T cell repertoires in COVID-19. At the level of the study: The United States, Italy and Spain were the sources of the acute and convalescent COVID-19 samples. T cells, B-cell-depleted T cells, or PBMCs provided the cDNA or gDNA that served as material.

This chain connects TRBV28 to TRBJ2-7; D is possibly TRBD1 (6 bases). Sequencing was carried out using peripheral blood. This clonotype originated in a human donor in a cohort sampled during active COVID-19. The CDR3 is CASSFAGVYEQYF. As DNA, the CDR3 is TGTGCCAGCAGTTTCGCAGGGGTGTACGAGCAGTACTTC.